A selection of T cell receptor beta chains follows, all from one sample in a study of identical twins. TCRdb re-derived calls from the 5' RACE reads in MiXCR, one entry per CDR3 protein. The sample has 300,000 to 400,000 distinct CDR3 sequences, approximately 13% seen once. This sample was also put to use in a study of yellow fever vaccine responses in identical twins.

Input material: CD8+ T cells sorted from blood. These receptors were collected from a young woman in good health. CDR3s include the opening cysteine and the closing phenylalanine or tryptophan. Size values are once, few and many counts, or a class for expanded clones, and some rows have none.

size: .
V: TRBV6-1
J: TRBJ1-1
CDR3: CASSEGRPKNTEAFF

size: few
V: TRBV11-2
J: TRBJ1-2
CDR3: CASSPTLGFDTGADGYTF

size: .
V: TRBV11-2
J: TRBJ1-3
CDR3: CASSAGTGTGGNTIYF

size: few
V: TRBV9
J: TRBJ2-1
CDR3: CASSPTITRGEQFF

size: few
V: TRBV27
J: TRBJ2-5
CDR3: CASSKRLAGGQETQYF

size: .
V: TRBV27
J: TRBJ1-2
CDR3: CASTMGGSYGYTF

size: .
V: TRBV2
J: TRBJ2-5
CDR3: CASSESGERETQYF

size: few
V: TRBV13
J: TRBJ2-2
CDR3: CASSLFPPDTGELFF

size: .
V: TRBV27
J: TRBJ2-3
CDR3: CASSFEGDTDTQYF

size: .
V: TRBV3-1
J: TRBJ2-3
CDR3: CASSQSWSFTDTQYF

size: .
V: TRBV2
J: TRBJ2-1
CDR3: CASPAGRLAGDNEQFF

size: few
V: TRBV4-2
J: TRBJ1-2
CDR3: CASSPKPRAYYGYTF

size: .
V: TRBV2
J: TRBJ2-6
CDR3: CASSEGVSIQGVESGANVLTF

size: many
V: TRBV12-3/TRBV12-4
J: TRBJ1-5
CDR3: CASKVSNQPQHF

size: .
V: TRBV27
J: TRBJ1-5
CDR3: CASRGLNQPQHF

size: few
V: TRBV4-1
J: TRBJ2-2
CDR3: CASSHAPGQGTGELFF

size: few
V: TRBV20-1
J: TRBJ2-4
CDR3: CSAQSGGVRDIQYF

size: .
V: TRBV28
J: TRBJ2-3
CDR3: CASSFPLRREGIPDTQYF

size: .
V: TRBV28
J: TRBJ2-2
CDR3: CASSARLAGISTNTGELFF

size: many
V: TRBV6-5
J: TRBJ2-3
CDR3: CASSYSSFTDTQYF

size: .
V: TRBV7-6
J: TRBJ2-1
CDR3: CASSLGGDYGIYEQFF